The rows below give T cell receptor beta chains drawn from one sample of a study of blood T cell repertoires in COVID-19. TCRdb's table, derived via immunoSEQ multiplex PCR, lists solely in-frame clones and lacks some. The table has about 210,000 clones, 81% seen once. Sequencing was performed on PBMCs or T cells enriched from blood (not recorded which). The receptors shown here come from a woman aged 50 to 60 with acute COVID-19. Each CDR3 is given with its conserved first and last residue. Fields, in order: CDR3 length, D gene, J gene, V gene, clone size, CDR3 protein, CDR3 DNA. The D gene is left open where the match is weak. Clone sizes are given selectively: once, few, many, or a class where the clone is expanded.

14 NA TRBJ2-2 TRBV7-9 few CASSSRNGGGELFF TGTGCCAGCAGCTCGAGGAACGGGGGCGGGGAGCTGTTTTTT
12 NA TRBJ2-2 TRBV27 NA CASSFLIGELFF TGTGCCAGCAGTTTCTTAATCGGGGAGCTGTTTTTT
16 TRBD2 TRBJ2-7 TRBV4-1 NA CASGPLAGGLSYEQYF TGCGCCAGCGGTCCTTTAGCGGGAGGCCTCTCCTACGAGCAGTACTTC
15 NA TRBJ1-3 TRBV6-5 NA CASILERQVGNTIYF TGTGCCAGCATTCTAGAAAGACAGGTTGGAAACACCATATATTTT
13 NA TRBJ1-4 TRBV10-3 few CAISDQVKEKLFF TGTGCCATCAGTGATCAGGTGAAGGAAAAACTGTTTTTT
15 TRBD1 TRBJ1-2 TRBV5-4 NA CASSSKTGNNYGYTF TGTGCCAGCAGCTCAAAGACAGGGAACAACTATGGCTACACCTTC
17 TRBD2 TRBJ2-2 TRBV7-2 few CASSSYGTSGRTGELFF TGTGCCAGCAGCTCCTATGGAACTAGCGGGAGAACCGGGGAGCTGTTTTTT
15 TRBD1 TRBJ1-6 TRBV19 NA CASSTTRDSRSPLHF TGTGCCAGTAGTACGACCCGGGACAGTAGATCACCCCTCCACTTT
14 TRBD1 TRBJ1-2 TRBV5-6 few CASSNPGQGESYTF TGTGCCAGCAGCAATCCGGGACAGGGGGAGAGTTACACCTTC
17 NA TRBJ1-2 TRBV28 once CASSLIGPGPGGDGYTF TGTGCCAGCAGTTTGATAGGGCCAGGGCCGGGAGGGGATGGCTACACCTTC
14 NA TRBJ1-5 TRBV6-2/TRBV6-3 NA CASSYGRGNQPQHF TGTGCCAGCAGTTACGGAAGGGGGAATCAGCCCCAGCATTTT
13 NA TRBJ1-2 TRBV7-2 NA CASSFADNYGYTF TGTGCCAGCAGCTTCGCGGATAACTATGGCTACACCTTC
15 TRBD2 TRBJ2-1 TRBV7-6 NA CASSFFSGSVNEQFF TGTGCCAGCAGCTTCTTTAGCGGGAGTGTCAATGAGCAGTTCTTC
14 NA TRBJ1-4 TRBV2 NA CASSVLEANEKLFF TGTGCCAGCAGTGTACTCGAAGCTAATGAAAAACTGTTTTTT
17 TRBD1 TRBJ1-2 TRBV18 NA CASSPTGQGMRDYGYTF TGTGCCAGCTCACCGACGGGACAGGGGATGCGGGACTATGGCTACACCTTC
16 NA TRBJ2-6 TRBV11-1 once CASSSSGATGANVLTF TGTGCCAGCAGCTCCTCCGGTGCAACTGGGGCCAACGTCCTGACTTTC
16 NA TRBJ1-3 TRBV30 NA CAWSVRGPYSGNTIYF TGTGCCTGGAGTGTACGAGGGCCCTACTCTGGAAACACCATATATTTT
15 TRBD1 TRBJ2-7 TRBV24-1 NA CATNDPGQGNYEQYF TGTGCCACCAATGATCCGGGACAGGGAAACTACGAGCAGTACTTC
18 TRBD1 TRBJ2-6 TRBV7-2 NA CASSLLGQGALGANVLTF TGTGCCAGCAGCTTACTTGGACAGGGGGCGCTTGGGGCCAACGTCCTGACTTTC
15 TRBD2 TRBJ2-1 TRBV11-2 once CASSPWTSGGAEQFF TGTGCCAGCAGCCCTTGGACTAGCGGGGGGGCAGAGCAGTTCTTC
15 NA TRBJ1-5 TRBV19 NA CASSPEDSSNQPQHF TGTGCCAGTAGTCCAGAGGACAGTAGCAATCAGCCCCAGCATTTT
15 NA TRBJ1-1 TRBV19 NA CASSDRTRSNTEAFF TGTGCCAGTAGCGACAGGACCCGGTCCAACACTGAAGCTTTCTTT
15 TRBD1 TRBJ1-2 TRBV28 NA CASSTGTGQGFGYTF TGTGCCAGCAGCACCGGGACAGGGCAAGGTTTTGGCTACACCTTC
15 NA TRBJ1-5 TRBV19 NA CASTDLQGRNQPQHF TGTGCCAGTACCGATTTGCAGGGGCGAAATCAGCCCCAGCATTTT
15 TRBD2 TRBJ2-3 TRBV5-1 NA CASSPGGAATDTQYF TGCGCCAGCAGCCCGGGGGGGGCGGCGACAGATACGCAGTATTTT
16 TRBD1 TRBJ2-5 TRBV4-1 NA CASSQGAGQGFETQYF TGCGCCAGCAGCCAAGGTGCGGGACAGGGGTTCGAGACCCAGTACTTC
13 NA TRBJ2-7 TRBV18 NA CASSPRGGYEQYF TGTGCCAGCTCACCACGAGGAGGGTACGAGCAGTACTTC
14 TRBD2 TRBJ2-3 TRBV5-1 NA CASTTSGATDTQYF TGCGCCAGCACGACTAGCGGGGCCACAGATACGCAGTATTTT
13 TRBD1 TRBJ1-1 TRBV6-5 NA CASGTGANTEAFF TGTGCCAGCGGTACAGGGGCGAACACTGAAGCTTTCTTT
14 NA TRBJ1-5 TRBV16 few CASSQSPGDQPQHF TGTGCCAGCAGCCAATCACCCGGGGATCAGCCCCAGCATTTT
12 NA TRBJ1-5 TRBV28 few CASSLRRQPQHF TGTGCCAGCAGTTTGCGGAGGCAGCCCCAGCATTTT
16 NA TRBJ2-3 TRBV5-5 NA CASSFQTGKLLSTQYF TGTGCCAGCAGCTTTCAAACAGGGAAATTACTCAGTACGCAGTATTTT
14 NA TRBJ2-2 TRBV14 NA CASTKDFSTGELFF TGTGCCAGCACTAAGGACTTCTCCACCGGGGAGCTGTTTTTT
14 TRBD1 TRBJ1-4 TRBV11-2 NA CASSSDRRDEKLFF TGTGCCAGCAGCTCGGACAGGAGGGATGAAAAACTGTTTTTT
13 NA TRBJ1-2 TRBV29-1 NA CSVDAGQRDGYTF TGCAGCGTTGATGCTGGACAGCGCGATGGCTACACCTTC
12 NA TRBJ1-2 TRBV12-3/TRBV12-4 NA CASSFSGYGYTF TGTGCCAGCAGTTTTTCCGGCTATGGCTACACCTTC
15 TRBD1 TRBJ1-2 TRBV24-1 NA CATSETGTGYYGYTF TGTGCCACCAGTGAAACCGGGACAGGGTACTATGGCTACACCTTC
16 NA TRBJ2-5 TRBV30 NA CAWRLGGRGLQETQYF TGTGCCTGGAGGCTCGGGGGAAGGGGGCTTCAAGAGACCCAGTACTTC
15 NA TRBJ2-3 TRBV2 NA CASSTRVSSTDTQYF TGTGCCAGCAGTACACGGGTTTCTAGCACAGATACGCAGTATTTT
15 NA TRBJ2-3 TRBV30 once CAWSRDRVHTDTQYF TGTGCCTGGAGCCGGGATCGGGTCCACACAGATACGCAGTATTTT
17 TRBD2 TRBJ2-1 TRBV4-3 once CASSQDFAGGNYNEQFF TGCGCCAGCAGCCAAGATTTTGCGGGGGGCAACTACAATGAGCAGTTCTTC
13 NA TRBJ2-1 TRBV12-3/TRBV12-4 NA CASTPGLPGEQFF TGTGCCAGCACCCCGGGGTTACCGGGTGAGCAGTTCTTC
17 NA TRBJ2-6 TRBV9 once CASSVALRLSGANVLTF TGTGCCAGCAGCGTAGCTCTCAGGCTATCTGGGGCCAACGTCCTGACTTTC
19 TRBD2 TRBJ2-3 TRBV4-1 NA CASSQDKGLGSGNTDTQYF TGCGCCAGCAGCCAAGATAAGGGCTTAGGTAGCGGGAACACAGATACGCAGTATTTT
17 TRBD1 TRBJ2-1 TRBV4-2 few CASSQGWSGGARNEQFF TGTGCCAGCAGCCAAGGTTGGTCAGGGGGCGCGCGAAATGAGCAGTTCTTC
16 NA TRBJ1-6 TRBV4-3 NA CASSQTAGSYNSPLHF TGCGCCAGCAGCCAAACCGCCGGTTCCTATAATTCACCCCTCCACTTT
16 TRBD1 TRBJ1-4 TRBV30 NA CAWSGFIGGRTEKLFF TGTGCCTGGAGTGGTTTTATAGGGGGCAGGACTGAAAAACTGTTTTTT
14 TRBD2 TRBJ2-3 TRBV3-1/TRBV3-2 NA CASSNSGARDTQYF TGTGCCAGCAGCAATAGCGGGGCCAGGGATACGCAGTATTTT